This T cell receptor beta chain was identified in a study of metastatic and nonmetastatic thyroid tumors (dated by TCRdb to the early 2020s). Regarding the study in general: The researchers compared repertoires between peripheral blood samples and tumor or nodule tissue samples from patients with malignant or benign thyroid disease.

Results and caveats for the whole study, not just this receptor: In both blood and tumor samples, malignant tumors were reported to have significantly higher TCR beta diversity than benign nodules.

Before undergoing thyroid surgery, none of the patients had been given any kind of treatment. Patient clinical samples collected from about 2012 to 2018 were retrospectively analysed using T-cell receptor beta sequencing. This clone appeared a few times. Its antigen is not yet known. Per-nucleotide qualities are absent, and no much larger clonotype sits a single base away. Libraries were constructed by PCR. The instrument was an Illumina HiSeq 4000. The TCR beta-chain CDR3 region of each patient was profiled by high-throughput sequencing. As for the authors' bioinformatics: A classifier to discriminate distant-metastatic papillary thyroid cancer patients was built from CDR3 differences across clinicopathological groups. To measure repertoire diversity the researchers used the Shannon index, while the Morisita-Horn index served to gauge how similar the tumor and blood repertoires were. TCRdb ran its own pipeline on the public reads, namely fastp trimming at Q25 and MiXCR clone calling, and kept in-frame beta chains. What appears here as the V and J calls and clone size reflects TCRdb's work, not the paper's. Counted in this sample were some 20,000 clones; more than 15% of them appeared once. The top ten clonotypes cover under 20% of the sample.

The junction shows trimming of 1 base on V and 4 bases on J, plus 8 bases between the germline ends. The CDR3 spans 14 residues, from the cysteine through the phenylalanine. CDR3 DNA only is kept here, 42 bases in frame from base 1. The CDR1 and CDR2 encoded by the germline V gene are MGHDK and SYGVNS. The sequence came from a female donor with papillary thyroid cancer or a benign thyroid nodule (not recorded which). Some clones in this sample may be carry-over from other donors' samples. Recombination connected TRBV25-1 to TRBJ1-5, with TRBD1 tentatively as D gene (6 bases match). Specimen: blood. The CDR3 is CASSEWGPNQPQHF. The DNA sequence is TGTGCCAGCAGTGAATGGGGGCCGAATCAGCCCCAGCATTTT.